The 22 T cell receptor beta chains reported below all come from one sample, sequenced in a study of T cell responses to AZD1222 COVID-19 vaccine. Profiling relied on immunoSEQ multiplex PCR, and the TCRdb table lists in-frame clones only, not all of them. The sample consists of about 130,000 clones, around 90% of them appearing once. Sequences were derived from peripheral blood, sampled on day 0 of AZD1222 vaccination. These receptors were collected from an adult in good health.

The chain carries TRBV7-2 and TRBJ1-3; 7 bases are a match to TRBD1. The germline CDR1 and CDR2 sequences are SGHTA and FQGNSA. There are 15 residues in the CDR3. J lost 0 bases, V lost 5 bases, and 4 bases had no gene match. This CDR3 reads CASSRDRSSGNTIYF. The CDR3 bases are TGTGCCAGCAGCCGGGACAGAAGCTCTGGAAACACCATATATTTT.

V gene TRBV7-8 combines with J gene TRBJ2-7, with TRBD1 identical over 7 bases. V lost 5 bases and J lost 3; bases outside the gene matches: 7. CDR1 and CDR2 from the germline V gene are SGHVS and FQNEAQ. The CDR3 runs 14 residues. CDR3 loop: CASSQRQGNYEQYF. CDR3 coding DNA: TGTGCCAGCAGCCAGCGACAGGGAAACTACGAGCAGTACTTC.

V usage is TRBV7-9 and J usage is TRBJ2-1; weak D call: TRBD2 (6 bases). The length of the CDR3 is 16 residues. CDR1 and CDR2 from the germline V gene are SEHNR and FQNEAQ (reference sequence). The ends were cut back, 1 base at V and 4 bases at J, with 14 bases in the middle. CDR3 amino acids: CASSLVERALYNEQFF. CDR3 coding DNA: TGTGCCAGCAGCTTAGTCGAGCGGGCTTTATACAATGAGCAGTTCTTC.

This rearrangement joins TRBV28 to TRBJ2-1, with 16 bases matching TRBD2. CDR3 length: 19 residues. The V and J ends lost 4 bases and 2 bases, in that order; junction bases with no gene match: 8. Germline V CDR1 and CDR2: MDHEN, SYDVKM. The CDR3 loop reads CASSSPGLAGGRTYNEQFF. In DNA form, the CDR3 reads TGTGCCAGCAGTTCACCGGGACTAGCGGGAGGGCGGACCTACAATGAGCAGTTCTTC.

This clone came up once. The CDR3 DNA reads as TGTGCCAGCAGCTTAGGGACAGGGGTTACCTACGAGCAGTACTTC. This sequence encodes CASSLGTGVTYEQYF. The chain has TRBV7-2 and TRBJ2-7, with 9 nucleotides matching TRBD1. The CDR3 is made up of 15 amino acids. V lost 1 base to trimming and J lost 2 bases; unmatched junction nucleotides: 3. Per the germline V gene, CDR1 is SGHTA and CDR2 is FQGNSA.

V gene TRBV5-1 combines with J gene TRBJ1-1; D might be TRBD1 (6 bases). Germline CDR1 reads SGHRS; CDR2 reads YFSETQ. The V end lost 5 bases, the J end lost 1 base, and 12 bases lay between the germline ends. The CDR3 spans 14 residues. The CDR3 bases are TGCGCCAGCAGAACGGACAGCTCGAACACTGAAGCTTTCTTT. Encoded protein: CASRTDSSNTEAFF. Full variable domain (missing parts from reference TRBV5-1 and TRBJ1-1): KAGVTQTPRYLIKTRGQQVTLSCSPISGHRSVSWYQQTPGQGLQFLFEYFSETQRNKGNFPGRFSGRQFSNSRSEMNVSTLELGDSALYLCASRTDSSNTEAFFGQGTRLTVV.

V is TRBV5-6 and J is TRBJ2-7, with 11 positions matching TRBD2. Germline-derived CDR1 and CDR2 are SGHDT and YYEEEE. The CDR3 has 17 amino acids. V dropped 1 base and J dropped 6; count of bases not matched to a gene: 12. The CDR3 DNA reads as TGTGCCAGCAGCTTGTTATCCCTCCTAGCGGGAGGTAGCGAGCAGTACTTC. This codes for CASSLLSLLAGGSEQYF.

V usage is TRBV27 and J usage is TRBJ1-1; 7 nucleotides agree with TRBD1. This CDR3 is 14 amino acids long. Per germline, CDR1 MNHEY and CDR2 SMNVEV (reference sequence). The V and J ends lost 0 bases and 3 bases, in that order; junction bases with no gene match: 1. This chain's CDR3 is CASSLSGGYTEAFF. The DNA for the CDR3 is TGTGCCAGCAGTTTATCAGGGGGCTACACTGAAGCTTTCTTT.

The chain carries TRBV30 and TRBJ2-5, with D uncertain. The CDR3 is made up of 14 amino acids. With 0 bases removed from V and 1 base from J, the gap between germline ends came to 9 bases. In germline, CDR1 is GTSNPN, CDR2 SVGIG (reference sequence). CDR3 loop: CAWSVGTRQETQYF. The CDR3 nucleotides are TGTGCCTGGAGTGTAGGAACACGCCAAGAGACCCAGTACTTC.

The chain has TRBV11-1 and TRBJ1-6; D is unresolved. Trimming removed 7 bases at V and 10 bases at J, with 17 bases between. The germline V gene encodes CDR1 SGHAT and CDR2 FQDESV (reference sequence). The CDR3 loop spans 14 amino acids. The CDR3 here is CASNPASDVSPLHF. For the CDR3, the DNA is TGTGCCAGCAACCCCGCCTCTGATGTATCACCCCTCCACTTT.

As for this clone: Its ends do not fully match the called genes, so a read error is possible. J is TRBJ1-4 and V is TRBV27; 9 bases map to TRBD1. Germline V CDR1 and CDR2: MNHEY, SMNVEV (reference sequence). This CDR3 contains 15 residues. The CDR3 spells CASSTYRGPKEKLFF. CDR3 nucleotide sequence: TGTGCCAGCAGCACCTACAGGGGGCCTAAAGAAAAACTGTTTTTT.

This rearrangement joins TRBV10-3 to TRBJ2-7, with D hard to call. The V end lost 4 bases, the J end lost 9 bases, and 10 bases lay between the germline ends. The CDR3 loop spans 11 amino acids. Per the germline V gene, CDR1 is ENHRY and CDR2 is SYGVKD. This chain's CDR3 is CAISGQTWQYF. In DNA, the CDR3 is TGTGCCATCAGTGGCCAGACGTGGCAGTACTTC.

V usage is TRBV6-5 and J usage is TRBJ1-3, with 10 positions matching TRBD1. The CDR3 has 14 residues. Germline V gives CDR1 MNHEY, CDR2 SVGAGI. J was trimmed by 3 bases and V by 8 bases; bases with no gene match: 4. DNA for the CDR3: TGTGCCAGCCGGGACAGGGGATTTGGAAACACCATATATTTT. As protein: CASRDRGFGNTIYF.

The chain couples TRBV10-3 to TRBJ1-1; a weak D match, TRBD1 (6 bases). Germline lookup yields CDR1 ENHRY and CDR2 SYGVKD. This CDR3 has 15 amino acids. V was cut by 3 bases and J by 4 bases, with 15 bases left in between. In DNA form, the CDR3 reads TGTGCCATCAGTGACCCCATGGGGGGGCTCACTGAAGCTTTCTTT. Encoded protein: CAISDPMGGLTEAFF.

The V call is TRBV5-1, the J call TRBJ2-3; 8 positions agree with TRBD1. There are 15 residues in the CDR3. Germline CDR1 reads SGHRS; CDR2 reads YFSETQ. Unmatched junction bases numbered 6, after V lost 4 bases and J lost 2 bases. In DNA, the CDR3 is TGCGCCAGCAGCCTCCGGACAGGGTTCACAGATACGCAGTATTTT. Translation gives CASSLRTGFTDTQYF.

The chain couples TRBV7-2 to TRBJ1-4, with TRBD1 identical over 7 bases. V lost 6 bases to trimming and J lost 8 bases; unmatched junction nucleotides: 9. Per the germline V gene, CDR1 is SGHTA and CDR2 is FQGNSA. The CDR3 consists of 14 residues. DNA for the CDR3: TGTGCCAGCAGACCTGGGACAGCAAGGGAAAAACTGTTTTTT. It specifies CASRPGTAREKLFF. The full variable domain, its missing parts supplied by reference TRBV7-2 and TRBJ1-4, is GAGVSQSPSNKVTEKGKDVELRCDPISGHTALYWYRQSLGQGLEFLIYFQGNSAPDKSGLPSDRFSAERTGGSVSTLTIQRTQQEDSAVYLCASRPGTAREKLFFGSGTQLSVL.

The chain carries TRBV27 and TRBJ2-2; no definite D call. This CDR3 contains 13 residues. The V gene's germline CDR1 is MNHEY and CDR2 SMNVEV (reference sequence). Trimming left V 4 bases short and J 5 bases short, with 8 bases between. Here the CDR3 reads CASSSGRTGELFF. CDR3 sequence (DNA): TGTGCCAGCAGTTCCGGGCGGACCGGGGAGCTGTTTTTT.

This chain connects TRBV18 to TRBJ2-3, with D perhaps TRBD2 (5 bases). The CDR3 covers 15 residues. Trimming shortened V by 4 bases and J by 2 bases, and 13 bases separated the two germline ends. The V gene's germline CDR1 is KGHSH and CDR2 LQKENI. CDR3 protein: CASSLELGYTDTQYF. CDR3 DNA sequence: TGTGCCAGCTCACTAGAACTAGGATACACAGATACGCAGTATTTT.

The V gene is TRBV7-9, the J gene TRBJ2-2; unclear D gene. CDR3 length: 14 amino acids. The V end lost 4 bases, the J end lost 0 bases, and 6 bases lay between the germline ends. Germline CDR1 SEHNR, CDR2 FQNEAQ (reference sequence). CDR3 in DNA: TGTGCCAGCAGCTCCTCTACGAACACCGGGGAGCTGTTTTTT. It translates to CASSSSTNTGELFF.

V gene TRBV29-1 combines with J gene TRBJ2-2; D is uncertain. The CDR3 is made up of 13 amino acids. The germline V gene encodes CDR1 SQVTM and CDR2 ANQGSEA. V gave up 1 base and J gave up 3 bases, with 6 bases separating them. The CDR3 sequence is CSVEVPYTGELFF. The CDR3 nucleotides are TGCAGCGTTGAAGTCCCGTACACCGGGGAGCTGTTTTTT.

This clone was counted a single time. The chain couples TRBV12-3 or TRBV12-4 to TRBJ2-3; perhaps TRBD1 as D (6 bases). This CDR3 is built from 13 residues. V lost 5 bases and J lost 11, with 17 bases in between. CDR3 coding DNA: TGTGCCAGCAGTCCCCAACAGGGAATCGGGCAGTATTTT. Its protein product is CASSPQQGIGQYF.

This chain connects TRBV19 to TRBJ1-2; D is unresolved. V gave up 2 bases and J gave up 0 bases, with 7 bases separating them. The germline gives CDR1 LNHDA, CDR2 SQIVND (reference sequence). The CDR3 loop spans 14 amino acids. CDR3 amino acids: CASSILHPNYGYTF. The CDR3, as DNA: TGTGCCAGTAGTATATTGCACCCTAACTATGGCTACACCTTC.